Listed here are 30 T cell receptor beta chains from one sample, sequenced in a study of cytomegalovirus exposure and HLA in healthy donors. Measured with immunoSEQ multiplex PCR; TCRdb has only the in-frame clones, and not every one. The sample holds over 150,000 clones; more than 65% are singletons and the top ten take about an eighth. The sequencing input was PBMCs. These receptors came from a woman aged 25 to 39 in good health and CMV-seropositive.

The chain joins TRBV6-4 to TRBJ2-1; 9 nucleotides align to TRBD1. The J segment lost 7 bases and the V segment lost 5 bases, leaving 12 bases of the junction unmatched. The CDR3 covers 16 residues. The germline V gene has CDR1 MRHNA and CDR2 SNTAGT. CDR3 amino acids: CASSILPQGARNEQFF. Here the CDR3 DNA reads TGTGCCAGCAGTATTCTCCCACAGGGGGCTCGGAATGAGCAGTTCTTC.

V is TRBV28 and J is TRBJ1-1; maybe TRBD1 (5 bases). The germline V gene has CDR1 MDHEN and CDR2 SYDVKM. The CDR3 consists of 14 residues. Trimming took 3 bases from V and 4 from J, leaving 12 bases between them. Here the CDR3 reads CASSFGGRVTEAFF. CDR3 sequence (DNA): TGTGCCAGCAGTTTCGGGGGAAGAGTCACTGAAGCTTTCTTT.

This chain uses TRBV29-1 with TRBJ2-2, with D perhaps TRBD1 (6 bases). The germline gives CDR1 SQVTM, CDR2 ANQGSEA. The CDR3 spans 14 residues. Trimming pared 7 bases from V and 8 bases from J, leaving 20 bases between. The CDR3 region is CSAGTLVTNGELFF. As DNA, the CDR3 is TGCAGCGCTGGGACACTTGTTACCAATGGGGAGCTGTTTTTT.

J is TRBJ2-2 and V is TRBV28; tentatively, D is TRBD2 (5 bases). The V gene's germline CDR1 is MDHEN and CDR2 SYDVKM. CDR3 length equals 14 residues. Deletions cut 1 base from V and 7 bases from J, with 10 bases between. As DNA, the CDR3 is TGTGCCAGCAGTTTATTAAGCGGAGGCGGGGAGCTGTTTTTT. This translates into CASSLLSGGGELFF.

The J gene is TRBJ2-1, the V gene TRBV29-1; 9 bases line up with TRBD2. CDR1 is SQVTM, CDR2 ANQGSEA, per germline. The CDR3 consists of 14 residues. The V segment lost 3 bases and the J segment 5 bases; nucleotides outside the gene matches: 5. The CDR3 coding sequence is TGCAGCGTTGATGGACTAGCGTTGCACAATGAGCAGTTCTTC. This codes for CSVDGLALHNEQFF.

V gene TRBV6-5 combines with J gene TRBJ1-5; D gene unclear. Trimming pared 5 bases from V and 9 bases from J, leaving 14 bases between. The CDR3 runs to 13 residues. CDR1 and CDR2 (germline): MNHEY, SVGAGI. In DNA, the CDR3 is TGTGCCAGCAGTGACGAACCGGGGAGGCCCCAGCATTTT. It translates to CASSDEPGRPQHF.

The J gene is TRBJ2-2, the V gene TRBV7-2, with TRBD1 matching 8 bases. CDR1 SGHTA and CDR2 FQGNSA come from the germline V gene. J was trimmed by 2 bases and V by 2 bases; bases with no gene match: 1. CDR3 length equals 15 residues. DNA for the CDR3: TGTGCCAGCAGCTTACAGGGGGCAAACACCGGGGAGCTGTTTTTT. The encoded protein is CASSLQGANTGELFF.

This clone is a singleton in its sample. The chain has TRBV27 and TRBJ2-1, with TRBD2 identical over 13 bases. V trimming: 4 bases; J trimming: 0 bases; junction bases outside the gene matches: 9. Germline CDR1 is MNHEY and CDR2 is SMNVEV (reference sequence). CDR3 length: 19 residues. The CDR3 nucleotides read TGTGCCAGCAGTTCCATGACTAGCGGGAGGCCAAGCTCCTACAATGAGCAGTTCTTC. Amino acid sequence: CASSSMTSGRPSSYNEQFF.

This clone was counted once. V usage is TRBV5-4 and J usage is TRBJ2-2; TRBD1 is a possible D gene (6 bases). Trimming removed 4 bases at V and 5 bases at J, with 12 bases between. Germline V gives CDR1 SGHNT, CDR2 YYREEE (reference sequence). The CDR3 spans 14 residues. The CDR3 DNA reads as TGTGCCAGCAGCCTGTCAAGGGGGACCGGGGAGCTGTTTTTT. It is translated as CASSLSRGTGELFF.

This clone occurred once. The chain carries TRBV7-2 and TRBJ2-7; a weak D match, TRBD2 (6 bases). The CDR3 contains 15 residues. CDR1 is SGHTA, CDR2 FQGNSA, per germline. V lost 1 base to trimming and J lost 4 bases, with 14 bases between them. The CDR3 protein is CASSLGVGRLYEQYF. Here the CDR3 DNA reads TGTGCCAGCAGCTTAGGCGTTGGGAGGCTGTACGAGCAGTACTTC.

The J gene is TRBJ2-3, the V gene TRBV27; D gene ambiguous. The CDR3 covers 13 residues. V lost 2 bases and J 4 bases, leaving 7 bases between the germline ends. CDR1 is MNHEY, CDR2 SMNVEV, per germline (reference sequence). CDR3 sequence (DNA): TGTGCCAGCAGTTTAGGCGGTCCAGATACGCAGTATTTT. Its translation: CASSLGGPDTQYF.

V usage is TRBV15 and J usage is TRBJ2-5, with 8 bases identical to TRBD2. V was pared by 0 bases and J by 7 bases, with 7 bases of the junction left unmatched. The CDR3 sequence is 15 residues long. CDR1 and CDR2 from the germline V gene are LNHNV and YYDKDF (reference sequence). The CDR3 coding sequence is TGTGCCACCAGCAGAGATCTGGCGGGGGGCGGGACCCAGTACTTC. It is translated as CATSRDLAGGGTQYF. Complete variable domain (other parts from reference TRBV15 and TRBJ2-5): DAMVIQNPRYQVTQFGKPVTLSCSQTLNHNVMYWYQQKSSQAPKLLFHYYDKDFNNEADTPDNFQSRRPNTSFCFLDIRSPGLGDTAMYLCATSRDLAGGGTQYFGPGTRLLVL.

This sequence joins TRBV6-6 and TRBJ2-1, with 8 bases identical to TRBD1. The CDR3 runs 15 residues. Germline V gene data show CDR1 as MNHNY and CDR2 as SVGAGI (reference sequence). With 6 bases clipped from V and 0 bases from J, the junction kept 4 bases outside the gene matches. Written as DNA, the CDR3 is TGTGCCAGCAGCATAACAGGGGGCTCCTACAATGAGCAGTTCTTC. This codes for CASSITGGSYNEQFF.

J is TRBJ2-3 and V is TRBV6-5, with D unclear. Germline lookup yields CDR1 MNHEY and CDR2 SVGAGI. Deletions cut 5 bases from V and 2 bases from J, with 11 bases between. CDR3 length equals 14 residues. This CDR3 is CASSPRVSTDTQYF. CDR3 in DNA: TGTGCCAGCAGTCCCCGGGTCTCCACAGATACGCAGTATTTT.

The chain carries TRBV6-5 and TRBJ2-7; a possible D gene is TRBD1 (6 bases). Per germline, CDR1 MNHEY and CDR2 SVGAGI. The CDR3 loop spans 16 amino acids. V gave up 2 bases and J gave up 2 bases, with 16 bases separating them. The CDR3 sequence: CASSYQLQGDTYEQYF. As DNA, the CDR3 is TGTGCCAGCAGTTACCAATTACAGGGAGATACCTACGAGCAGTACTTC.

J is TRBJ2-3 and V is TRBV29-1, with a tentative D call TRBD1 (5 bases). The CDR3 consists of 16 residues. Looked up from germline, CDR1 is SQVTM and CDR2 is ANQGSEA. Trimming removed 1 base at V and 0 bases at J, with 14 bases between. CDR3 sequence reads: CSVEGQWWGSTDTQYF. The CDR3 nucleotides read TGCAGCGTTGAAGGCCAATGGTGGGGCAGCACAGATACGCAGTATTTT.

V is TRBV2 and J is TRBJ1-1, with TRBD1 as a possible D gene (6 bases). CDR3 length: 14 amino acids. V was cut by 7 bases and J by 4 bases, with 16 bases left in between. Germline V gene data show CDR1 as SNHLY and CDR2 as FYNNEI. In nucleotides, the CDR3 is TGTGCCAGCATTTATCAGGGGTCCAGCACTGAAGCTTTCTTT. Amino acids: CASIYQGSSTEAFF. Complete variable domain (other parts from reference TRBV2 and TRBJ1-1): EPEVTQTPSHQVTQMGQEVILRCVPISNHLYFYWYRQILGQKVEFLVSFYNNEISEKSEIFDDQFSVERPDGSNFTLKIRSTKLEDSAMYFCASIYQGSSTEAFFGQGTRLTVV.

The chain recombines TRBV5-1 with TRBJ2-1, with D perhaps matching TRBD2 (5 bases). Germline CDR1 reads SGHRS; CDR2 reads YFSETQ. The germline V and J ends were trimmed by 7 bases and 0 bases, with 8 bases remaining between them. CDR3 length: 13 residues. The CDR3 DNA sequence: TGCGCCAGCGGAACTAGCTCCTACAATGAGCAGTTCTTC. This gives the protein CASGTSSYNEQFF.

The chain couples TRBV9 to TRBJ2-7; 8 nucleotides agree with TRBD2. This CDR3 is 12 amino acids long. Germline lookup yields CDR1 SGDLS and CDR2 YYNGEE. The ends lost 4 bases at V and 5 bases at J; junction bases unmatched: 2. CDR3 region: CASSREGDEQYF. The DNA for the CDR3 is TGTGCCAGCAGCCGGGAGGGGGACGAGCAGTACTTC. Filled out from reference TRBV9 and TRBJ2-7, the complete variable domain reads DSGVTQTPKHLITATGQRVTLRCSPRSGDLSVYWYQQSLDQGLQFLIQYYNGEERAKGNILERFSAQQFPDLHSELNLSSLELGDSALYFCASSREGDEQYFGPGTRLTVT.

The CDR3 here is CSVGSSGTYNEQFF. CDR3 nucleotides: TGCAGCGTTGGGTCTAGCGGGACCTACAATGAGCAGTTCTTC. The chain recombines TRBV29-1 with TRBJ2-1; 9 bases are shared with TRBD2. The V segment lost 4 bases and the J segment 2 bases; nucleotides outside the gene matches: 3. CDR1 and CDR2 from the germline V gene are SQVTM and ANQGSEA. The CDR3 totals 14 residues.

The chain uses TRBV6-5 and TRBJ1-3; no definite D call. Germline CDR1 is MNHEY and CDR2 is SVGAGI. This CDR3 comprises 12 residues. V shed 5 bases and J shed 8 bases, with 10 bases lying between them. CDR3 coding DNA: TGTGCCAGCAGTCTCCTAGGAGACACCATATATTTT. Translation: CASSLLGDTIYF.

V gene TRBV9 combines with J gene TRBJ2-5; 10 bases agree with TRBD2. From germline, CDR1 is SGDLS and CDR2 YYNGEE. This CDR3 has 13 residues. Trimming cost V 7 bases and J 5 bases; bases outside gene matches: 5. Written as DNA, the CDR3 is TGTGCCAGCGGGACTAGCGATGTGGAGACCCAGTACTTC. The encoded protein is CASGTSDVETQYF.

This chain joins TRBV27 and TRBJ2-7, with D maybe TRBD1 (5 bases). Germline V gene data show CDR1 as MNHEY and CDR2 as SMNVEV (reference sequence). The CDR3 sequence is 13 residues long. Trimming stripped 5 bases from V and 4 bases from J, with 12 bases between. The CDR3 region has the DNA TGTGCCAGCAGTCTTGACAGTGAGTACGAGCAGTACTTC. This encodes CASSLDSEYEQYF.

This clone was picked up a small number of times. The chain is built from TRBV5-4 and TRBJ2-7; 8 bases fit TRBD2. Germline V lookup: CDR1 SGHNT, CDR2 YYREEE (reference sequence). The V and J ends lost 3 bases and 6 bases, in that order; junction bases with no gene match: 8. The CDR3 is 14 amino acids. The CDR3: CASSSDGGGVEQYF. DNA for the CDR3: TGTGCCAGCAGCTCGGACGGGGGGGGAGTCGAGCAGTACTTC.

This clone was seen a few times. The V call is TRBV7-9, the J call TRBJ2-7; 14 nucleotides line up with TRBD2. Germline V gene data show CDR1 as SEHNR and CDR2 as FQNEAQ (reference sequence). Losses at the gene ends were 5 bases for V and 2 bases for J; bases not matched to a gene: 5. The CDR3 has 16 residues. Written as DNA, the CDR3 is TGTGCCAGCAGCCCCACGACTAGCGGGAGGGCCTACGAGCAGTACTTC. It yields the protein CASSPTTSGRAYEQYF.

The V call is TRBV11-2, the J call TRBJ1-5; TRBD1 agrees at 7 bases. V lost 5 bases, J lost 7 bases, and 5 bases stayed unmatched. CDR1 SGHAT and CDR2 FQNNGV come from the germline V gene. The CDR3 has 13 residues. CDR3 sequence reads: CASSPDRDQPQHF. CDR3 DNA: TGTGCCAGCAGCCCTGACAGGGACCAGCCCCAGCATTTT.

This clone was counted between two and nine times. V and J are TRBV28 and TRBJ2-3, with 7 bases aligning to TRBD1. CDR3 size: 16 residues. V shed 3 bases, J shed 2 bases, and the junction held 8 bases outside the gene matches. Germline-derived CDR1 and CDR2 are MDHEN and SYDVKM. CDR3 bases: TGTGCCAGCAGTTTTCGGACAGGTTGGTTCACAGATACGCAGTATTTT. It translates to CASSFRTGWFTDTQYF.

This sequence joins TRBV10-3 and TRBJ2-1; 11 nucleotides match TRBD2. The CDR3 has 17 amino acids. Germline V gene lookup returns CDR1 ENHRY and CDR2 SYGVKD. V lost 5 bases to trimming and J lost 3 bases; unmatched junction nucleotides: 9. The CDR3 nucleotides read TGTGCCATCAGTAAGAGCCTCGGGACTAGCGGCTACAATGAGCAGTTCTTC. This translates into CAISKSLGTSGYNEQFF.

This clone was observed a single time. J is TRBJ2-7 and V is TRBV2; 9 positions agree with TRBD2. Germline CDR1 SNHLY, CDR2 FYNNEI. The junction had 6 bases not matched to a gene; V was cut back by 3 bases and J by 0 bases. There are 16 residues in the CDR3. This CDR3 is CASSEERLAASYEQYF. The CDR3 region has the DNA TGTGCCAGCAGTGAGGAGAGACTAGCGGCCTCCTACGAGCAGTACTTC.

This chain joins TRBV5-1 and TRBJ2-5; possible D gene TRBD1, 5 bases. Germline CDR1 is SGHRS and CDR2 is YFSETQ. With 0 bases removed from V and 4 bases from J, the gap between germline ends came to 13 bases. The CDR3 contains 15 residues. The CDR3 sequence is CASSLDRSLGETQYF. In DNA form, the CDR3 reads TGCGCCAGCAGCTTGGACAGGAGCCTTGGAGAGACCCAGTACTTC.